The 29 T cell receptor beta chains in this list originate from one sample, sequenced in a study of cytomegalovirus exposure and HLA in healthy donors. The PCR ran on 60 Vbeta and 13 Jbeta primers. Repertoires were generated with immunoSEQ multiplex PCR, while TCRdb's copy carries only in-frame clones and drops some. The table records about 160,000 clones, around 80% of them present only once. Sequenced: PBMCs. The receptors derive from a boy aged 2 to 9 in good health and CMV-seronegative.

The chain recombines TRBV5-5 with TRBJ1-6, with D tentatively TRBD1 (6 bases). Germline CDR1 SGHKS, CDR2 YYEKEE (reference sequence). This CDR3 comprises 15 residues. Trimming cost V 1 base and J 9 bases, with 14 bases left between them. The CDR3 DNA reads as TGTGCCAGCAGCTTGTCAGGGACAATCACTTCACCCCTCCACTTT. Translating it yields CASSLSGTITSPLHF.

The rearrangement links TRBV2 to TRBJ2-6; TRBD2 is a possible D gene (5 bases). From germline, CDR1 is SNHLY and CDR2 FYNNEI. The CDR3 has 14 residues. The V gene lost 8 bases and the J gene lost 0 bases, with 8 bases spanning the gap. Written as DNA, the CDR3 is TGTGCCAGCTGGGGAGACTCTGGGGCCAACGTCCTGACTTTC. It specifies CASWGDSGANVLTF.

This clone was seen a handful of times. Distinct nucleotide sequences in the sample also encode this CDR3. The chain combines TRBV7-8 with TRBJ1-2; tentatively, D is TRBD1 (5 bases). V was clipped by 2 bases and J by 2 bases, with 6 bases between them. Germline CDR1 SGHVS, CDR2 FQNEAQ. CDR3 size: 13 residues. CDR3 sequence (DNA): TGTGCCAGCAGCTTACGGGGGAACTATGGCTACACCTTC. It encodes CASSLRGNYGYTF. The entire variable domain, with the rest obtained from reference TRBV7-8 and TRBJ1-2, is as follows: GAGVSQSPRYKVAKRGQDVALRCDPISGHVSLFWYQQALGQGPEFLTYFQNEAQLDKSGLPSDRFFAERPEGSVSTLKIQRTQQEDSAVYLCASSLRGNYGYTFGSGTRLTVV.

This clone has just one count. V and J are TRBV4-3 and TRBJ2-7; 8 nucleotides agree with TRBD1. The closer fit of TRBJ2-1 to the DNA end suggests the J call may be wrong. The CDR3 is 14 residues long. Germline CDR1 and CDR2: LGHNA and YSLEER. CDR3 DNA sequence: TGCGCCAGCAGTCAGCGGACAGGGTGGGGTGAGCAGTTCTTC. It yields the protein CASSQRTGWGEQFF.

The rearrangement joins TRBV6-1 to TRBJ1-4, with TRBD1 identical over 7 bases. There are 15 residues in the CDR3. Germline V lookup: CDR1 MNHNS, CDR2 SASEGT. V lost 4 bases to trimming and J lost 1 base; unmatched junction nucleotides: 3. CDR3 protein: CASSANRGTNEKLFF. For the CDR3, the DNA is TGTGCCAGCAGTGCAAACAGGGGAACTAATGAAAAACTGTTTTTT.

The CDR3 spells CASRASGSSYEQYF. CDR3 nucleotides: TGTGCCAGTAGGGCTAGCGGGAGCTCCTACGAGCAGTACTTC. The chain recombines TRBV19 with TRBJ2-7; 10 nucleotides align to TRBD2. The CDR3 length is 14 residues. Germline CDR1 LNHDA, CDR2 SQIVND (reference sequence). Trimming cost V 6 bases and J 0 bases; bases outside gene matches: 2.

This clone has more than one count but fewer than ten. The CDR3, as DNA: TGTGCCAGCAGTTACCGGCAGGTACGCATGAACACTGAAGCTTTCTTT. Translated: CASSYRQVRMNTEAFF. The J gene is TRBJ1-1, the V gene TRBV6-6; D gene uncertain. Looked up from germline, CDR1 is MNHNY and CDR2 is SVGAGI (reference sequence). This CDR3 region has 16 residues. V was shortened by 2 bases and J by 0 bases, with 13 bases between the two germline ends.

The chain is built from TRBV6-6 and TRBJ1-1, with D possibly TRBD1 on 6 matching bases. Germline CDR1 is MNHNY and CDR2 is SVGAGI (reference sequence). This CDR3 comprises 15 residues. Trimming removed 2 bases at V and 1 base at J, with 11 bases between. For the CDR3, the DNA is TGTGCCAGCAGTTACGCGGGGGCCACGAACACTGAAGCTTTCTTT. Its translation is CASSYAGATNTEAFF.

In this sample, this clone turned up a few times. CDR3: CASSIVTGTDYGYTF. In DNA, the CDR3 is TGTGCCAGTAGTATAGTAACAGGGACGGACTATGGCTACACCTTC. The chain has TRBV19 and TRBJ1-2; D possibly corresponds to TRBD1 (6 bases). With 1 base removed from V and 3 bases from J, the gap between germline ends came to 12 bases. The germline CDR1 and CDR2 sequences are LNHDA and SQIVND (reference sequence). The CDR3 spans 15 residues. Filled out from reference TRBV19 and TRBJ1-2, the complete variable domain reads DGGITQSPKYLFRKEGQNVTLSCEQNLNHDAMYWYRQDPGQGLRLIYYSQIVNDFQKGDIAEGYSVSREKKESFPLTVTSAQKNPTAFYLCASSIVTGTDYGYTFGSGTRLTVV.

This chain links TRBV28 with TRBJ1-5; 12 bases align to TRBD1. J lost 6 bases, V lost 6 bases, and 6 bases had no gene match. The CDR3 consists of 15 residues. The germline gives CDR1 MDHEN, CDR2 SYDVKM. CDR3 amino acids: CASSPGTGGFQPQHF. DNA of the CDR3: TGTGCCAGCAGCCCCGGGACAGGGGGCTTTCAGCCCCAGCATTTT.

The V call is TRBV7-8, the J call TRBJ2-1, with D tentatively TRBD2 (6 bases). The germline V and J ends were trimmed by 2 bases and 2 bases, with 19 bases remaining between them. Germline V gene lookup returns CDR1 SGHVS and CDR2 FQNEAQ. The CDR3 has 18 residues. Here the CDR3 reads CASSLRRAGTSTYNEQFF. In DNA form, the CDR3 reads TGTGCCAGCAGCTTAAGGAGGGCTGGGACCAGCACCTACAATGAGCAGTTCTTC.

This chain links TRBV7-2 with TRBJ1-1; D might be TRBD1 (6 bases). The germline V and J ends were trimmed by 1 base and 2 bases, with 8 bases remaining between them. Germline loops: CDR1 SGHTA, CDR2 FQGNSA. The CDR3 is 14 residues long. The DNA for the CDR3 is TGTGCCAGCAGCTTAGAACAGGGAAACACTGAAGCTTTCTTT. It codes for CASSLEQGNTEAFF.

The J gene is TRBJ1-2, the V gene TRBV14, with D perhaps matching TRBD1 (5 bases). This CDR3 spans 15 amino acids. Germline lookup yields CDR1 SGHDN and CDR2 FVKESK. V lost 3 bases to trimming and J lost 5 bases, with 16 bases between them. CDR3 sequence: CASSHTGTSIYGYTF. CDR3 coding DNA: TGTGCCAGCAGCCACACCGGGACTTCGATTTATGGCTACACCTTC. Using reference TRBV14 and TRBJ1-2 for the parts outside the CDR3, the full variable domain is EAGVTQFPSHSVIEKGQTVTLRCDPISGHDNLYWYRRVMGKEIKFLLHFVKESKQDESGMPNNRFLAERTGGTYSTLKVQPAELEDSGVYFCASSHTGTSIYGYTFGSGTRLTVV.

The V call is TRBV4-3, the J call TRBJ1-1, with 7 bases identical to TRBD1. Germline V gene data show CDR1 as LGHNA and CDR2 as YSLEER. The CDR3 length is 16 residues. V lost 1 base, J lost 6 bases, and 11 bases stayed unmatched. The CDR3 protein is CASSQGLRPGGPEAFF. The CDR3 nucleotides read TGCGCCAGCAGCCAAGGTCTCAGACCAGGGGGACCTGAAGCTTTCTTT.

This chain links TRBV6-5 with TRBJ1-3, with 7 positions matching TRBD1. The V gene's germline CDR1 is MNHEY and CDR2 SVGAGI. The CDR3 covers 15 residues. V gave up 6 bases and J gave up 0 bases; unmatched junction bases: 5. In DNA, the CDR3 is TGTGCCAGCAGCCCACAGGGGTACTCTGGAAACACCATATATTTT. Translated, it gives CASSPQGYSGNTIYF.

As DNA, the CDR3 is TGTGCCAGCAGCTTGCGGCAGGGGTACGAGCAGTACTTC. Its translation: CASSLRQGYEQYF. The chain has TRBV5-4 and TRBJ2-7; perhaps TRBD1 as D (6 bases). Deletions cut 1 base from V and 4 bases from J, with 9 bases between. The CDR3 is made up of 13 amino acids. Germline-derived CDR1 and CDR2 are SGHNT and YYREEE (reference sequence).

The V gene is TRBV12-5, the J gene TRBJ2-1; 12 bases line up with TRBD1. Trimming at V came to 1 base and at J to 9 bases, leaving 7 bases not matched to a gene. The CDR3 spans 16 residues. From germline, CDR1 is LGHNT and CDR2 FRNRAP. The CDR3 protein is CASGLARDRGRFEQFF. DNA of the CDR3: TGTGCTAGTGGTTTGGCGCGGGACAGGGGGCGGTTTGAGCAGTTCTTC.

The chain uses TRBV27 and TRBJ2-1; 8 bases match TRBD1. V lost 6 bases and J lost 4; bases outside the gene matches: 5. Germline CDR1 is MNHEY and CDR2 is SMNVEV (reference sequence). The CDR3 covers 14 residues. The CDR3 region is CASRMGQAYNEQFF. The CDR3, as DNA: TGTGCCAGCAGAATGGGACAGGCTTACAATGAGCAGTTCTTC.

This chain connects TRBV4-3 to TRBJ2-1; 10 bases map to TRBD2. CDR1 LGHNA and CDR2 YSLEER come from the germline V gene. The ends lost 2 bases at V and 5 bases at J; junction bases unmatched: 3. The CDR3 runs 15 residues. In nucleotides, the CDR3 is TGCGCCAGCAGCCAAACTAGCGGGAAGAACAATGAGCAGTTCTTC. It specifies CASSQTSGKNNEQFF.

The chain has TRBV5-6 and TRBJ1-2, with D unresolved. Trimming took off 3 bases at V and 6 bases at J, with 9 bases between the two ends. The CDR3 is 12 residues long. The V gene's germline CDR1 is SGHDT and CDR2 YYEEEE. The CDR3 nucleotides are TGTGCCAGCAGCTCAGTCTCACATGGCTACACCTTC. It specifies CASSSVSHGYTF. The complete variable domain, with remaining parts taken from reference TRBV5-6 and TRBJ1-2, reads DAGVTQSPTHLIKTRGQQVTLRCSPKSGHDTVSWYQQALGQGPQFIFQYYEEEERQRGNFPDRFSGHQFPNYSSELNVNALLLGDSALYLCASSSVSHGYTFGSGTRLTVV.

CDR3 DNA sequence: TGTGCCAGCAGCTTGCGGGGGGACCGGGGCACAGATACGCAGTATTTT. It is translated as CASSLRGDRGTDTQYF. V gene TRBV7-6 combines with J gene TRBJ2-3, with 8 bases aligning to TRBD2. Germline V gene data show CDR1 as SGHVS and CDR2 as FNYEAQ. Unmatched junction bases numbered 6, after V lost 3 bases and J lost 1 base. The CDR3 has 16 residues. Full variable domain (outside the CDR3, taken from reference TRBV7-6 and TRBJ2-3): GAGVSQSPRYKVTKRGQDVALRCDPISGHVSLYWYRQALGQGPEFLTYFNYEAQQDKSGLPNDRFSAERPEGSISTLTIQRTEQRDSAMYRCASSLRGDRGTDTQYFGPGTRLTVL.

This chain joins TRBV12-5 and TRBJ2-3, with D perhaps TRBD1 (6 bases). Trimming cost V 7 bases and J 2 bases, with 22 bases left between them. CDR1 is LGHNT, CDR2 FRNRAP, per germline. This CDR3 spans 17 amino acids. The CDR3 protein is CASAPPRGRRDTDTQYF. CDR3 DNA: TGTGCTAGTGCTCCCCCTAGGGGGAGAAGGGACACAGATACGCAGTATTTT. The whole variable domain, filled in from reference TRBV12-5 and TRBJ2-3, reads DARVTQTPRHKVTEMGQEVTMRCQPILGHNTVFWYRQTMMQGLELLAYFRNRAPLDDSGMPKDRFSAEMPDATLATLKIQPSEPRDSAVYFCASAPPRGRRDTDTQYFGPGTRLTVL.

This chain links TRBV27 with TRBJ1-2; perhaps TRBD1 as D (5 bases). CDR3 size: 18 residues. Trimming took 3 bases from V and 4 from J, leaving 24 bases between them. The germline gives CDR1 MNHEY, CDR2 SMNVEV (reference sequence). The CDR3 DNA sequence: TGTGCCAGCAGTTTTAGCAGGGCCTCCCGCTCTACTATCTATGGCTACACCTTC. It translates to CASSFSRASRSTIYGYTF.

The chain combines TRBV7-3 with TRBJ2-7; 12 nucleotides match TRBD2. The CDR3 has 15 residues. J was trimmed by 5 bases and V by 5 bases; bases with no gene match: 7. Germline-derived CDR1 and CDR2 are SGHTA and FQGTGA. Here the CDR3 DNA reads TGTGCCAGCAGCGCGACTAGCGGGAGTCACCACGAGCAGTACTTC. Its translation is CASSATSGSHHEQYF. Using reference TRBV7-3 and TRBJ2-7 for the parts outside the CDR3, the full variable domain is GAGVSQTPSNKVTEKGKYVELRCDPISGHTALYWYRQSLGQGPEFLIYFQGTGAADDSGLPNDRFFAVRPEGSVSTLKIQRTERGDSAVYLCASSATSGSHHEQYFGPGTRLTVT.

This rearrangement joins TRBV4-3 to TRBJ2-1; weak D call: TRBD2 (6 bases). This CDR3 is built from 13 residues. Germline values: CDR1 LGHNA, CDR2 YSLEER. With 0 bases removed from V and 8 bases from J, the gap between germline ends came to 8 bases. The CDR3 sequence is CASSQDSGDEQFF. For the CDR3, the DNA is TGCGCCAGCAGCCAAGATTCGGGGGATGAGCAGTTCTTC.

This rearrangement joins TRBV27 to TRBJ1-5; 10 nucleotides align to TRBD1. The CDR3 totals 16 residues. Germline V gene sequence: CDR1 MNHEY, CDR2 SMNVEV (reference sequence). Trimming at V came to 4 bases and at J to 7 bases, leaving 10 bases not matched to a gene. Here the CDR3 reads CASSSNNGQGGQPQHF. As DNA, the CDR3 is TGTGCCAGCAGTTCCAATAACGGACAGGGGGGACAGCCCCAGCATTTT.

V is TRBV5-1 and J is TRBJ1-2; 7 bases agree with TRBD1. Per the germline V gene, CDR1 is SGHRS and CDR2 is YFSETQ. V lost 2 bases, J lost 0 bases, and 1 base stayed unmatched. The CDR3 consists of 14 residues. The CDR3 loop is CASSFDRANYGYTF. Here the CDR3 DNA reads TGCGCCAGCAGCTTCGACAGGGCTAACTATGGCTACACCTTC. Supplemented by reference TRBV5-1 and TRBJ1-2, the full variable domain reads KAGVTQTPRYLIKTRGQQVTLSCSPISGHRSVSWYQQTPGQGLQFLFEYFSETQRNKGNFPGRFSGRQFSNSRSEMNVSTLELGDSALYLCASSFDRANYGYTFGSGTRLTVV.

CDR3 DNA sequence: TGCGCCAGCAGCTACGGACTAGCGGTGCCGGATGAGCAGTTCTTC. This encodes CASSYGLAVPDEQFF. The J gene is TRBJ2-1, the V gene TRBV5-1; 10 bases fit TRBD2. Germline-derived CDR1 and CDR2 are SGHRS and YFSETQ. This CDR3 is 15 amino acids long. V shed 3 bases and J 8 bases; nucleotides not matched to a gene: 8.

A few counts support this clone. The chain joins TRBV7-2 to TRBJ1-3, with TRBD1 identical over 7 bases. Germline V lookup: CDR1 SGHTA, CDR2 FQGNSA. J was trimmed by 1 base and V by 5 bases; bases with no gene match: 5. The CDR3 contains 15 residues. This chain's CDR3 is CASSPKTGSGNTIYF. CDR3 DNA sequence: TGTGCCAGCAGCCCTAAGACAGGGTCTGGAAACACCATATATTTT.